Below are 18 T cell receptor beta chains sequenced from a single sample in a study of control samples from healthy donors and cancer patients. The protocol was immunoSEQ multiplex PCR, while the TCRdb copy is restricted to in-frame clones and leaves out a portion. Of about 180,000 clones in the sample, about 91% were seen once. What was sequenced was blood. These receptor sequences come from a woman between 35 and 50 years old in good health.

The sample holds one count of this clone. The rearrangement joins TRBV5-8 to TRBJ1-2; D is perhaps TRBD1 (6 bases). The V gene's germline CDR1 is SGHTS and CDR2 YDEGEE. V was pared by 1 base and J by 4 bases, with 11 bases between. The CDR3 sequence is 14 residues long. CDR3 amino acids: CASSLSGAPYGYTF. The DNA for the CDR3 is TGTGCCAGCAGCTTGTCAGGGGCGCCCTATGGCTACACCTTC.

The CDR3 is CACQGNTQYF. The CDR3 nucleotides read TGTGCCTGCCAGGGAAATACGCAGTATTTT. This rearrangement joins TRBV24-1 to TRBJ2-3, with D possibly matching TRBD1 (5 bases). The CDR3 totals 10 residues. Trimming removed 12 bases from V and 7 bases from J, with 10 bases in between. The germline V gene has CDR1 KGHDR and CDR2 SFDVKD.

The chain recombines TRBV19 with TRBJ1-6; D not resolved. In germline, CDR1 is LNHDA, CDR2 SQIVND (reference sequence). CDR3 length equals 14 residues. V gave up 8 bases and J gave up 2 bases, with 10 bases separating them. Written as DNA, the CDR3 is TGTGCCAGTCGGACCTCTACCTATAATTCACCCCTCCACTTT. The encoded protein is CASRTSTYNSPLHF.

The chain is built from TRBV7-2 and TRBJ2-3; 11 bases align to TRBD2. This CDR3 is built from 17 residues. Germline CDR1 SGHTA, CDR2 FQGNSA. After removal of 4 bases from V and 5 bases from J, the junction contained 11 bases not matched to a gene. The CDR3 DNA reads TGTGCCAGCAGCTCCCCAGCTAGCGGGGGGCTTAGAGATACGCAGTATTTT. Translation: CASSSPASGGLRDTQYF.

The CDR3 loop reads CASSPGSARGGADTQYF. The DNA for the CDR3 is TGTGCCAGCAGCCCCGGGAGTGCCCGCGGGGGGGCAGATACGCAGTATTTT. The chain recombines TRBV11-3 with TRBJ2-3; 9 nucleotides agree with TRBD2. J was trimmed by 4 bases and V by 5 bases; bases with no gene match: 13. This CDR3 contains 17 residues. CDR1 and CDR2 (germline): SGHNT, YENEEA.

J is TRBJ2-1 and V is TRBV28; 9 bases match TRBD2. This CDR3 comprises 16 residues. Per germline, CDR1 MDHEN and CDR2 SYDVKM. The V segment lost 5 bases and the J segment 0 bases; nucleotides outside the gene matches: 5. CDR3 protein: CASSPLAGSSYNEQFF. In DNA form, the CDR3 reads TGTGCCAGCAGTCCTCTAGCGGGAAGCTCCTACAATGAGCAGTTCTTC.

This clone has a single count. V and J are TRBV29-1 and TRBJ1-2, with D hard to call. Trimming pared 5 bases from V and 3 bases from J, leaving 4 bases between. The CDR3 is made up of 10 amino acids. Germline V gene lookup returns CDR1 SQVTM and CDR2 ANQGSEA. The CDR3, as DNA: TGCAGCGTTTTTGACTATGGCTACACCTTC. It yields the protein CSVFDYGYTF.

The chain uses TRBV11-2 and TRBJ1-5; D remains ambiguous. Germline lookup yields CDR1 SGHAT and CDR2 FQNNGV. The ends were cut back, 1 base at V and 4 bases at J, with 5 bases in the middle. There are 13 residues in the CDR3. The CDR3 spells CASSLGTNQPQHF. In DNA, the CDR3 is TGTGCCAGCAGCTTAGGAACGAATCAGCCCCAGCATTTT.

As for this clone: This same CDR3 is encoded by further DNA sequences in the sample. The V call is TRBV18, the J call TRBJ1-1; D is undetermined. The V end lost 5 bases, the J end lost 2 bases, and 9 bases lay between the germline ends. The V gene's germline CDR1 is KGHSH and CDR2 LQKENI. The CDR3 consists of 13 residues. CDR3 sequence (DNA): TGTGCCAGCTCAGGGCAGGTTAACACTGAAGCTTTCTTT. As protein: CASSGQVNTEAFF.

This sequence joins TRBV6-5 and TRBJ2-3, with D possibly matching TRBD1 (6 bases). CDR1 and CDR2 (germline): MNHEY, SVGAGI. The ends were cut back, 9 bases at V and 2 bases at J, with 12 bases in the middle. This CDR3 has 13 residues. CDR3 bases: TGTGCCAGTGCAGGGGTCGTCACAGATACGCAGTATTTT. Amino acid sequence: CASAGVVTDTQYF.

The gene calls are TRBV15 and TRBJ1-1, with D possibly TRBD1 on 5 matching bases. The CDR3 spans 15 residues. CDR1 is LNHNV, CDR2 YYDKDF, per germline (reference sequence). Trimming removed 1 base from V and 10 bases from J, with 19 bases in between. In DNA, the CDR3 is TGTGCCACCAGCAGAGTTCCCATCGCAGCGGGGGGAGCTTTCTTT. Its protein is CATSRVPIAAGGAFF.

This chain joins TRBV7-6 and TRBJ1-1; TRBD1 agrees at 8 bases. CDR3 size: 15 residues. Germline V gene lookup returns CDR1 SGHVS and CDR2 FNYEAQ. After removal of 5 bases from V and 7 bases from J, the junction contained 12 bases not matched to a gene. The CDR3 sequence: CASSPIIGTGHEAFF. The CDR3 bases are TGTGCCAGCAGCCCAATCATCGGGACAGGCCATGAAGCTTTCTTT. The whole variable domain, filled in from reference TRBV7-6 and TRBJ1-1, reads GAGVSQSPRYKVTKRGQDVALRCDPISGHVSLYWYRQALGQGPEFLTYFNYEAQQDKSGLPNDRFSAERPEGSISTLTIQRTEQRDSAMYRCASSPIIGTGHEAFFGQGTRLTVV.

The chain has TRBV27 and TRBJ1-2; D gene unclear. V dropped 2 bases and J dropped 2 bases, with 12 bases sitting between them. Germline assignment: CDR1 MNHEY and CDR2 SMNVEV (reference sequence). The CDR3 is made up of 15 amino acids. CDR3 protein: CASSLVGSFNYGYTF. CDR3 nucleotides: TGTGCCAGCAGTTTAGTAGGAAGTTTCAACTATGGCTACACCTTC.

V gene TRBV4-1 combines with J gene TRBJ2-1, with TRBD1 matching over 7 bases. CDR3 length: 16 amino acids. The ends lost 3 bases at V and 7 bases at J; junction bases unmatched: 12. Germline assignment: CDR1 MGHRA and CDR2 YSYEKL. The DNA of the CDR3 is TGCGCCAGCAGCCAGGAGACAGGGCCCCGTCGGAATGAGCAGTTCTTC. This sequence encodes CASSQETGPRRNEQFF.

This clone was recorded a few times. V usage is TRBV10-3 and J usage is TRBJ2-7; TRBD1 or TRBD2 may be the D gene (5 bases each). V lost 4 bases, J lost 0 bases, and 16 bases lay in between. The CDR3 runs to 16 residues. Germline CDR1 is ENHRY and CDR2 is SYGVKD. The CDR3 bases are TGTGCCATCAGTGGGGGCCCGACGGGAAGCTCCTACGAGCAGTACTTC. This encodes CAISGGPTGSSYEQYF.

The V gene is TRBV14, the J gene TRBJ1-1; the match to TRBD1 covers 11 bases. The V segment lost 6 bases and the J segment 6 bases; nucleotides outside the gene matches: 6. Germline lookup yields CDR1 SGHDN and CDR2 FVKESK. CDR3 length: 14 amino acids. CDR3 region: CASRRTGGVAEAFF. The CDR3 DNA sequence: TGTGCCAGCAGGAGGACAGGGGGCGTCGCTGAAGCTTTCTTT. Full variable domain (remainder filled in from reference TRBV14 and TRBJ1-1): EAGVTQFPSHSVIEKGQTVTLRCDPISGHDNLYWYRRVMGKEIKFLLHFVKESKQDESGMPNNRFLAERTGGTYSTLKVQPAELEDSGVYFCASRRTGGVAEAFFGQGTRLTVV.

The rearrangement uses TRBV5-1 and TRBJ1-2; 7 bases agree with TRBD1. CDR3 length: 16 residues. Germline trimming cut 5 bases from V and 5 bases from J; bases unmatched to any gene: 15. Looked up from germline, CDR1 is SGHRS and CDR2 is YFSETQ. The CDR3 nucleotides are TGCGCCAGCAGATCCGGGACAGATTCCCTGAATTATGGCTACACCTTC. It is translated as CASRSGTDSLNYGYTF.

V is TRBV12-3 or TRBV12-4 and J is TRBJ1-5; no definite D call. CDR3 length: 12 amino acids. With 6 bases removed from V and 6 bases from J, the gap between germline ends came to 9 bases. The CDR3, as DNA: TGTGCCAGCAGGACCGGTATTCAGCCCCAGCATTTT. Translating gives CASRTGIQPQHF.